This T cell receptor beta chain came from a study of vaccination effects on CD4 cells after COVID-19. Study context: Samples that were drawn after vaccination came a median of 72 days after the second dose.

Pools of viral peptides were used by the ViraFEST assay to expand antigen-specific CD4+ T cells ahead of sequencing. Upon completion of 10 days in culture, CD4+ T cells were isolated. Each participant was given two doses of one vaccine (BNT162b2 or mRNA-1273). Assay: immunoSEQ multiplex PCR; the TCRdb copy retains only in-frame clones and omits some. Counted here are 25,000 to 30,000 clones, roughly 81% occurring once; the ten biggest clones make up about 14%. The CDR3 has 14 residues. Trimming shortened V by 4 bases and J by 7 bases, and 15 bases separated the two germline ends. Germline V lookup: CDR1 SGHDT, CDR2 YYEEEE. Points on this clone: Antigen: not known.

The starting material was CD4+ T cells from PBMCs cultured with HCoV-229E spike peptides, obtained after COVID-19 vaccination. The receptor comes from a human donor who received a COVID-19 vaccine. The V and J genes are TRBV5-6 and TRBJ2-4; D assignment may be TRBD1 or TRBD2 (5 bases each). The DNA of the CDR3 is TGTGCCAGCAGCGCTACGGGACGGTCTAACATTCAGTACTTC. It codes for CASSATGRSNIQYF.